This TCR beta chain was captured by sequencing in a study of beta chain features in type 1 diabetes. About the research overall: Across the samples, roughly 98,000,000 sorted cells were examined in total.

This CDR3 spans 15 amino acids. The junction had 4 bases not matched to a gene; V was cut back by 1 base and J by 4 bases. Germline loops: CDR1 SGHKS, CDR2 YYEKEE (reference sequence). Investigators reverse transcribed all isolated RNA, so they sequenced expressed TCRB transcripts. Libraries were prepared by immunoSEQ multiplex PCR; TCRdb keeps only in-frame clonotypes and omits some of them. The sample has some 100,000 clones, less than 40% seen once. Of note for this clone: Antigen specificity is unknown.

Study-level points and caveats: Patients' naive, central memory and regulatory TCRB repertoires appeared more alike than those of healthy donors.

The sample was stem cell memory CD4+ T cells from blood. This TCR derives from a woman between 18 and 29 years old in good health. The chain has TRBV5-5 and TRBJ1-2, with TRBD1 identical over 10 bases. The CDR3 is CASSLMGQGIYGYTF. The CDR3 DNA sequence: TGTGCCAGCAGCTTGATGGGACAGGGGATCTATGGCTACACCTTC. The variable domain in full, completed from reference TRBV5-5 and TRBJ1-2, reads DAGVTQSPTHLIKTRGQQVTLRCSPISGHKSVSWYQQVLGQGPQFIFQYYEKEERGRGNFPDRFSARQFPNYSSELNVNALLLGDSALYLCASSLMGQGIYGYTFGSGTRLTVV.